This entry describes one TCR beta chain. The antigen is not known. The data derive from a study of OX40 agonist ivuxolimab in advanced cancers. Study outcomes and limitations: No determination was made of the antigen specificity of the expanded peripheral T cells.

Assay used: immunoSEQ multiplex PCR; TCRdb lists only in-frame clones, some missing. The table lists 66,000 or so clones, roughly 85% of them singletons, with roughly 3.9% in the top ten. The CDR3 is made up of 15 amino acids. Germline trimming cut 5 bases from V and 6 bases from J; bases unmatched to any gene: 8. Germline assignment: CDR1 GTSNPN and CDR2 SVGIG (reference sequence). The TCR was taken from an adult with an advanced solid tumor such as melanoma, head and neck, liver or kidney cancer. The sample was CD4+ or CD8+ T cells sorted from blood, taken in a trial of the OX40 agonist ivuxolimab. V gene TRBV30 combines with J gene TRBJ2-2; 11 bases agree with TRBD2. The CDR3: CAWQTSGSFAGELFF. The CDR3, as DNA: TGTGCCTGGCAAACTAGCGGGAGTTTTGCCGGGGAGCTGTTTTTT.